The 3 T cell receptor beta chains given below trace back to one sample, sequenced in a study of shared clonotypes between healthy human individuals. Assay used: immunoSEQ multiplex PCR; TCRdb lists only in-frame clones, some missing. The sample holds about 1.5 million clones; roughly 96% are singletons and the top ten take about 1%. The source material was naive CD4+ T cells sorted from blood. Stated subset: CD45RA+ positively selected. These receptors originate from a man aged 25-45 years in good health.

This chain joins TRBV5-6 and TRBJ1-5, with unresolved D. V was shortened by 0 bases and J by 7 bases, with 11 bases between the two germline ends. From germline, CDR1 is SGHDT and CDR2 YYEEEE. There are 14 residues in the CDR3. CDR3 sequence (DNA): TGTGCCAGCAGCTTGGAGGGCCGCCGGCAGCCCCAGCATTTT. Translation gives CASSLEGRRQPQHF.

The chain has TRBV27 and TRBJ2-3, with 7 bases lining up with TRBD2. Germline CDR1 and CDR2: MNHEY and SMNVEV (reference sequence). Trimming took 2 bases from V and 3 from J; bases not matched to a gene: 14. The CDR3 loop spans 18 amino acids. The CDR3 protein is CASSLRLRESGSTDTQYF. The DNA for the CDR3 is TGTGCCAGCAGTTTAAGATTGCGGGAGAGTGGGTCAACAGATACGCAGTATTTT.

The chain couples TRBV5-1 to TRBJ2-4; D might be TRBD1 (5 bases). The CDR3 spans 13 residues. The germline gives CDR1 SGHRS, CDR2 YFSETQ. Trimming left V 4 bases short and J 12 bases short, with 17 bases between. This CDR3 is CASSRTRLETQYF. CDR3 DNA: TGCGCCAGCAGCCGGACAAGACTGGAGACTCAGTACTTC.